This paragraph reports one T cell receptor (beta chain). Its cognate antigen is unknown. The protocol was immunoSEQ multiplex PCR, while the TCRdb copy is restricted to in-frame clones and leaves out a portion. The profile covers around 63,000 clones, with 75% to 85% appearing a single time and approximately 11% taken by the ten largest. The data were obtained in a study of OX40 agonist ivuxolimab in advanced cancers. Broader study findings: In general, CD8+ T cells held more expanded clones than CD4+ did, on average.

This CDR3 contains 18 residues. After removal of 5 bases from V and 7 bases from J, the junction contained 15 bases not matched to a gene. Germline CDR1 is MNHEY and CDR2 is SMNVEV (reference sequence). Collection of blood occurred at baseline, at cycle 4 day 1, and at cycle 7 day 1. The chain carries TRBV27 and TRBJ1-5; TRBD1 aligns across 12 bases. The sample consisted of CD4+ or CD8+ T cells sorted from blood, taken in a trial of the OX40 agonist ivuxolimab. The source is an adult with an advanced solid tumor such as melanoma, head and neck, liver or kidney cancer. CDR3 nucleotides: TGTGCCAGCAGTCCCCGACCGGGGACAGGGGGCAGGTGGCAGCCCCAGCATTTT. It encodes CASSPRPGTGGRWQPQHF.